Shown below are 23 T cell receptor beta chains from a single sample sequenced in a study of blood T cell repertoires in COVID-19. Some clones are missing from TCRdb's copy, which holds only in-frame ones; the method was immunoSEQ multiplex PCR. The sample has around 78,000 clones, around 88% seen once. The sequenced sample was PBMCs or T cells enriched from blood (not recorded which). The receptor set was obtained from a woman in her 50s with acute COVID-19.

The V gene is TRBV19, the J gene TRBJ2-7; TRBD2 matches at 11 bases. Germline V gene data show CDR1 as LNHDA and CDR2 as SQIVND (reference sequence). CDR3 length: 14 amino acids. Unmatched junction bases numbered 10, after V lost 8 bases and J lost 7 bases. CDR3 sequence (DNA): TGTGCCAGTGGATCACTAGCGGGAGTTAGTGAGCAGTACTTC. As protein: CASGSLAGVSEQYF.

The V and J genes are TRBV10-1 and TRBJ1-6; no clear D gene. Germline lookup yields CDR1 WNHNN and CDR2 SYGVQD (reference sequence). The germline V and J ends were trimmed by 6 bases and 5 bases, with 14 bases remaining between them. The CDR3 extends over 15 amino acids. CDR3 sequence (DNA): TGCGCCAGCAGACGGCTAGGTGGAGATAATTCACCCCTCCACTTT. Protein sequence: CASRRLGGDNSPLHF.

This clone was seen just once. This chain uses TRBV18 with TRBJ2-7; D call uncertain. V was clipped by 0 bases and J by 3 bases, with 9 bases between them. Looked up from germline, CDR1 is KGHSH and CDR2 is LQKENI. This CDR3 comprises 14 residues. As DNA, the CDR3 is TGTGCCAGCTCACCACCGAACACCTTCTACGAGCAGTACTTC. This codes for CASSPPNTFYEQYF.

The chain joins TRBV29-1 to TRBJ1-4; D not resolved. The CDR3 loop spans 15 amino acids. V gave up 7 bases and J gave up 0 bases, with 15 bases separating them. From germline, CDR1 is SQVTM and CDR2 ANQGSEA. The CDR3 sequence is CSGELWTATNEKLFF. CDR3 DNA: TGCAGCGGGGAGTTATGGACCGCAACTAATGAAAAACTGTTTTTT.

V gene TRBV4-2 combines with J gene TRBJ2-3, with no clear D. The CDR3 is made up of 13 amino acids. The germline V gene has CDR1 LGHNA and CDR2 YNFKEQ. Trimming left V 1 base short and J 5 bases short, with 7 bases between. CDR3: CASSQGQEDTQYF. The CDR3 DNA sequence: TGTGCCAGCAGCCAAGGCCAGGAAGATACGCAGTATTTT.

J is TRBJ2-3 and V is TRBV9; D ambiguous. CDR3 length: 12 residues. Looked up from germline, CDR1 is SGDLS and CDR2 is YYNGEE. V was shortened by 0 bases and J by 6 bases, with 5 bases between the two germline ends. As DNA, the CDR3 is TGTGCCAGCAGCGTAGACACCGATACGCAGTATTTT. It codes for CASSVDTDTQYF.

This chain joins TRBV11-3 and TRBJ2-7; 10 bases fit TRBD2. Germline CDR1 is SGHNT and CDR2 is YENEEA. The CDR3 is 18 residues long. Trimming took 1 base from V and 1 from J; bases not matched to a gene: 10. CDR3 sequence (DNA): TGTGCCAGCAGCTTAGGAAGCAGCGGGAGGGCCAGGTCCTACGAGCAGTACTTC. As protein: CASSLGSSGRARSYEQYF.

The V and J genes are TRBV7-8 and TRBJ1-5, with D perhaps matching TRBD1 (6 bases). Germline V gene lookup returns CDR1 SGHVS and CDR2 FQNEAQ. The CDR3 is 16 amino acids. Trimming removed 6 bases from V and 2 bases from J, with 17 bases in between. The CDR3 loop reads CASRGQGRFGNQPQHF. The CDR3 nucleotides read TGTGCCAGCAGGGGTCAGGGGCGGTTTGGCAATCAGCCCCAGCATTTT.

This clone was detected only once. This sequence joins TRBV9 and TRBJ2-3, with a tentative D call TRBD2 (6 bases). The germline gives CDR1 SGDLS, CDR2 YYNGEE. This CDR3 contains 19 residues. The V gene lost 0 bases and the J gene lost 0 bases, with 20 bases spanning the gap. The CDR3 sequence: CASSVGPSATPTSTDTQYF. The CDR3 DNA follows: TGTGCCAGCAGCGTAGGTCCTAGCGCAACTCCCACGAGCACAGATACGCAGTATTTT. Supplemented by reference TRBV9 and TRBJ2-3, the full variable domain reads DSGVTQTPKHLITATGQRVTLRCSPRSGDLSVYWYQQSLDQGLQFLIQYYNGEERAKGNILERFSAQQFPDLHSELNLSSLELGDSALYFCASSVGPSATPTSTDTQYFGPGTRLTVL.

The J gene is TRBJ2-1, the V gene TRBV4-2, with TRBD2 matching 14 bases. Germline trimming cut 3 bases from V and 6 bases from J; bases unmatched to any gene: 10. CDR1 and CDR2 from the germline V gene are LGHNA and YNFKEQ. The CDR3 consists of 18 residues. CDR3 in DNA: TGTGCCAGCAGCCACCTCCCGGGACTAGCGGGAGTTTCCAATGAGCAGTTCTTC. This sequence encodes CASSHLPGLAGVSNEQFF.

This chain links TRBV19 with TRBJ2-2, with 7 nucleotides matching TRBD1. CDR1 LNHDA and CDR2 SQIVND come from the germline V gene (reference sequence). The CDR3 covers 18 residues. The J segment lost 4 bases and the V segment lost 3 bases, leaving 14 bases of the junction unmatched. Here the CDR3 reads CASSIRQGLVVGTGELFF. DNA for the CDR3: TGTGCCAGTAGTATCCGACAGGGCCTTGTTGTAGGCACCGGGGAGCTGTTTTTT.

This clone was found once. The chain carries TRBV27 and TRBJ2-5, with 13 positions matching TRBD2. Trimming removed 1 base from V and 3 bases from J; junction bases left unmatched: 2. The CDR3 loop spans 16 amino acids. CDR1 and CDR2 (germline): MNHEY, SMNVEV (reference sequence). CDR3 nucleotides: TGTGCCAGCAGTTTATTGGGGACTAGCGGGAAAGAGACCCAGTACTTC. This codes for CASSLLGTSGKETQYF.

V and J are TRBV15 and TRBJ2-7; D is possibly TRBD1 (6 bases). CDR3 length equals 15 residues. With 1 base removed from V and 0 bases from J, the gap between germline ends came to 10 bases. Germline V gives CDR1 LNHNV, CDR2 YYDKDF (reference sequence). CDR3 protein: CATSRARGYSYEQYF. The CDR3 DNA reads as TGTGCCACCAGCAGAGCCAGGGGTTACTCCTACGAGCAGTACTTC.

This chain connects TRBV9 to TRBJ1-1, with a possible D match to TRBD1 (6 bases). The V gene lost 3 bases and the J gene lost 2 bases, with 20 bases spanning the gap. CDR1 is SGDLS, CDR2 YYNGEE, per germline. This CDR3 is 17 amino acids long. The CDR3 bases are TGTGCCAGCAGCGCTCCCCCGGGAGGGGGTGGTAACACTGAAGCTTTCTTT. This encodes CASSAPPGGGGNTEAFF.

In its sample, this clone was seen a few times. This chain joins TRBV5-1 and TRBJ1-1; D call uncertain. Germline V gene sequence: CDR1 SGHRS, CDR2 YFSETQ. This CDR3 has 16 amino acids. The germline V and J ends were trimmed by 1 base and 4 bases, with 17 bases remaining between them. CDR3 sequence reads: CASSLHSGSGSTEAFF. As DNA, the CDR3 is TGCGCCAGCAGCTTGCACTCGGGAAGTGGGAGCACTGAAGCTTTCTTT.

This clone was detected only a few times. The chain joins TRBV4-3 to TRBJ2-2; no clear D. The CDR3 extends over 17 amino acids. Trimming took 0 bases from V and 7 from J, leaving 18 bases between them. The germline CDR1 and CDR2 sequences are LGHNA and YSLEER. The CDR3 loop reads CASSQDSIEIIFGELFF. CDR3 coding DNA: TGCGCCAGCAGCCAAGACTCTATAGAGATTATATTCGGGGAGCTGTTTTTT.

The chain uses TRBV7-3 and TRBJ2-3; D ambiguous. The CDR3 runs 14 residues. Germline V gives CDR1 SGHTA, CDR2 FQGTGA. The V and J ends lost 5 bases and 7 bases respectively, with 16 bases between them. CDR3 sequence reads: CASSLTGYANTQYF. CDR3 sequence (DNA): TGTGCCAGCAGCCTCACGGGTTATGCAAATACGCAGTATTTT.

The chain's CDR3 is CASGPHRPGISNQPQHF. CDR3 nucleotides: TGTGCTAGTGGCCCTCACCGACCAGGGATTAGCAATCAGCCCCAGCATTTT. The chain has TRBV12-5 and TRBJ1-5; D is possibly TRBD1 (5 bases). V lost 6 bases to trimming and J lost 0 bases, with 18 bases between them. The CDR3 contains 17 residues. Germline V gene lookup returns CDR1 LGHNT and CDR2 FRNRAP.

The CDR3 nucleotides are TGTGCCAGCTCACCCCCGGTGGCGGGAGACGACAATGAGCAGTTCTTC. Translating gives CASSPPVAGDDNEQFF. The V call is TRBV18, the J call TRBJ2-1; 7 bases map to TRBD2. The CDR3 loop spans 16 amino acids. With 3 bases clipped from V and 5 bases from J, the junction kept 10 bases outside the gene matches. Germline values: CDR1 KGHSH, CDR2 LQKENI.

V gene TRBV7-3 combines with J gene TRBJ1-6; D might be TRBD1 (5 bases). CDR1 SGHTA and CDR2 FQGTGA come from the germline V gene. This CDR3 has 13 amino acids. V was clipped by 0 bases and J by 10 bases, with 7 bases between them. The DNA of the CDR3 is TGTGCCAGCAGCTTAACGGAGGGGTCACCCCTCCACTTT. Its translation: CASSLTEGSPLHF.

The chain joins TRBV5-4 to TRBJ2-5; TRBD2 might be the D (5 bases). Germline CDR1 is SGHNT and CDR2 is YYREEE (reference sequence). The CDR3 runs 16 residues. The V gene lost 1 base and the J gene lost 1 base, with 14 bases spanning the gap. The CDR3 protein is CASSLNRGGSQETQYF. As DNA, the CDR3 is TGTGCCAGCAGCTTGAATCGCGGCGGGTCCCAAGAGACCCAGTACTTC.

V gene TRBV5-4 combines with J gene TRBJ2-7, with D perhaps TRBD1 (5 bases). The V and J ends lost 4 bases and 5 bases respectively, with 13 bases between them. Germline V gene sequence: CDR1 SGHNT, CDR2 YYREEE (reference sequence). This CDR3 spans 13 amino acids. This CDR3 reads CASSHGARNEQYF. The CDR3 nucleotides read TGTGCCAGCAGCCATGGGGCTCGGAACGAGCAGTACTTC.

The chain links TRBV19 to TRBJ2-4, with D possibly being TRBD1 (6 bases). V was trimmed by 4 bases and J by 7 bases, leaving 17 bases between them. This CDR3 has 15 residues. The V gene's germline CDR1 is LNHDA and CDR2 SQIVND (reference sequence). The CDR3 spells CASSKKDRYGNIQYF. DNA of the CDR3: TGTGCCAGTAGTAAAAAGGACAGATACGGGAACATTCAGTACTTC. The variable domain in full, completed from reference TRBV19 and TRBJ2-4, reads DGGITQSPKYLFRKEGQNVTLSCEQNLNHDAMYWYRQDPGQGLRLIYYSQIVNDFQKGDIAEGYSVSREKKESFPLTVTSAQKNPTAFYLCASSKKDRYGNIQYFGAGTRLSVL.